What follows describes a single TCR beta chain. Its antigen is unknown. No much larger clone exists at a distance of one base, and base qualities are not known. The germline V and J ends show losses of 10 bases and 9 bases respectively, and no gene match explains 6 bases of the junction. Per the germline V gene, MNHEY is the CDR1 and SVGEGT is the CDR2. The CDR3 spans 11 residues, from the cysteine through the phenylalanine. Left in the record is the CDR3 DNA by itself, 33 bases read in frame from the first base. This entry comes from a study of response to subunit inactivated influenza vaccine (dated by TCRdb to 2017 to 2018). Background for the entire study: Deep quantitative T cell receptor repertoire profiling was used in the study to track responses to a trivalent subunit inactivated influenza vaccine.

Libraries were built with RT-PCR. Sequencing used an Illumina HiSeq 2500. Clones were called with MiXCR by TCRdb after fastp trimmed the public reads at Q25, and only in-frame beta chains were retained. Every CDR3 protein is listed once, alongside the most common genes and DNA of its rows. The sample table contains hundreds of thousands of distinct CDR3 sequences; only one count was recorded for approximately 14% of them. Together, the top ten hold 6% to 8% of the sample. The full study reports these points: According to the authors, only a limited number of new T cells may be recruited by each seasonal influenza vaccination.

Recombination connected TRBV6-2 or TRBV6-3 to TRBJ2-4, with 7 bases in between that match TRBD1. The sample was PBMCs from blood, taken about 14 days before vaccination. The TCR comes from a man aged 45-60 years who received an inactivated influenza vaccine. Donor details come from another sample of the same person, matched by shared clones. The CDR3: CATEDRVIQYF. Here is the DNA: TGTGCCACCGAAGACAGGGTCATTCAGTACTTC.